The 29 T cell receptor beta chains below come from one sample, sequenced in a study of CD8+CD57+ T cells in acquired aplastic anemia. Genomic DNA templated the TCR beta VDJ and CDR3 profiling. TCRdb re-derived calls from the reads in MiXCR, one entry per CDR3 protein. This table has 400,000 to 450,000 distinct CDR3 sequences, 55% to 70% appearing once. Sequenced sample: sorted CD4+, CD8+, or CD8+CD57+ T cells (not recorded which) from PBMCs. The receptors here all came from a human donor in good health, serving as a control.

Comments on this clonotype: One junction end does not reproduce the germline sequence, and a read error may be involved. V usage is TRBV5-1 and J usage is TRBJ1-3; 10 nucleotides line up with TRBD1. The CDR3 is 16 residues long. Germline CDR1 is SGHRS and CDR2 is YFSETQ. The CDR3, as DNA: TGCGCCAACAGCTTGGATGGGACAGGGGATGGAAACACCATATATTTT. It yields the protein CANSLDGTGDGNTIYF.

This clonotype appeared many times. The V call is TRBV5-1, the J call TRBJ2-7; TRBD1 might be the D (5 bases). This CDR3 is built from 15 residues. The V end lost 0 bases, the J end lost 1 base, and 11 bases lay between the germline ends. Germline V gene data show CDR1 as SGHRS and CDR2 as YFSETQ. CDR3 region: CASSLEAGISYEQYF. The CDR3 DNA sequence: TGCGCCAGCAGCTTGGAGGCAGGGATTTCCTACGAGCAGTACTTC.

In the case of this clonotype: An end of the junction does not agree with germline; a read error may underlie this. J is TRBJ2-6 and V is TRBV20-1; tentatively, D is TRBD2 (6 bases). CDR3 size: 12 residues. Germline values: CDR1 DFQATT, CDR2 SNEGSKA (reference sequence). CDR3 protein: CSADGGIGTEAF. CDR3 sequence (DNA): TGCAGTGCCGACGGGGGTATCGGCACTGAAGCTTTC.

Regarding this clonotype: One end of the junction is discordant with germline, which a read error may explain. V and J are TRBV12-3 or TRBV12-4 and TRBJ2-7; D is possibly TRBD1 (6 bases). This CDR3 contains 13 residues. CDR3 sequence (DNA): TGTGCCAGCAGTCTGGGACACCCCTACGAGCAGCAGTTC. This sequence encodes CASSLGHPYEQQF.

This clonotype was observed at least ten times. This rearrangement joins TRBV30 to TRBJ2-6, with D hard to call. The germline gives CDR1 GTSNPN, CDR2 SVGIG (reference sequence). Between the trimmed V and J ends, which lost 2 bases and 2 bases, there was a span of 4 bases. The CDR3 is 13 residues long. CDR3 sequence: CAWSRAGANVLTF. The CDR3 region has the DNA TGTGCCTGGAGTCGCGCTGGGGCCAACGTCCTGACTTTC.

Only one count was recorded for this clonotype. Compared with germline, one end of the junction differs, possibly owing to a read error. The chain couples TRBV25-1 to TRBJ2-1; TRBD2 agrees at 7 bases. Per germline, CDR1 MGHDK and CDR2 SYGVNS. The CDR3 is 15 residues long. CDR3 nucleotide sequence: TGTGCCAGCAGACGTACCGGGGGACTAAACAAGGAGCAGTTCTTC. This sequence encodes CASRRTGGLNKEQFF. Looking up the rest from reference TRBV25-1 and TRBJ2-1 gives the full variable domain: EADIYQTPRYLVIGTGKKITLECSQTMGHDKMYWYQQDPGMELHLIHYSYGVNSTEKGDLSSESTVSRIRTEHFPLTLESARPSHTSQYLCASRRTGGLNKEQFFGPGTRLTVL.

In DNA form, the CDR3 reads TGTGCCAGCAGCTCCCAGGGAGGGGATCAGCCCCAGCATACCTTC. Translating it yields CASSSQGGDQPQHTF. The chain joins TRBV7-2 to TRBJ1-2; tentative D call: TRBD1 (5 bases). This CDR3 is built from 15 residues. Per the germline V gene, CDR1 is SGHTA and CDR2 is FQGNSA. Trimming cost V 4 bases and J 14 bases, with 26 bases left between them. The full variable domain, with the rest looked up from reference TRBV7-2 and TRBJ1-2, is GAGVSQSPSNKVTEKGKDVELRCDPISGHTALYWYRQSLGQGLEFLIYFQGNSAPDKSGLPSDRFSAERTGGSVSTLTIQRTQQEDSAVYLCASSSQGGDQPQHTFGSGTRLTVV.

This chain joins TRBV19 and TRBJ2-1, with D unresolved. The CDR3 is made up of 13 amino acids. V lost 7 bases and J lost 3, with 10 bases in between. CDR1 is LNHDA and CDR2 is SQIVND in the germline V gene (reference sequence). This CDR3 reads CASTLTIYNEQFF. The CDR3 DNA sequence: TGTGCCAGTACCCTAACCATCTACAATGAGCAGTTCTTC.

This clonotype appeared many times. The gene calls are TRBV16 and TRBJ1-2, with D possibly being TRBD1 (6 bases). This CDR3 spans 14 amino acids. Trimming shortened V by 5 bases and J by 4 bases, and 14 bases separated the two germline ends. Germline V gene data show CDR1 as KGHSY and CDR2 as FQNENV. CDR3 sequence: CASSTQTGTYGYTF. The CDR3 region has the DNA TGTGCCAGCAGCACACAAACAGGGACCTATGGCTACACCTTC.

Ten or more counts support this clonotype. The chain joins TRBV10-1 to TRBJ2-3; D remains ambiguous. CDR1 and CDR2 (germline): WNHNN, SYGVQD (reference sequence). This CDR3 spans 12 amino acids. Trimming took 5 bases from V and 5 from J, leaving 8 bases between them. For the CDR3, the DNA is TGCGCCAGCAGTATAGCAGGAGATACGCAGTATTTT. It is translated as CASSIAGDTQYF.

The CDR3 sequence is CSARGGGAGEQYF. The DNA of the CDR3 is TGCAGTGCTAGAGGCGGGGGGGCAGGCGAGCAGTACTTC. J is TRBJ2-5 and V is TRBV20-1, with 9 bases identical to TRBD2. The J call may be mistaken, given a closer DNA end match to TRBJ2-7. This CDR3 has 13 residues. Germline V lookup: CDR1 DFQATT, CDR2 SNEGSKA (reference sequence).

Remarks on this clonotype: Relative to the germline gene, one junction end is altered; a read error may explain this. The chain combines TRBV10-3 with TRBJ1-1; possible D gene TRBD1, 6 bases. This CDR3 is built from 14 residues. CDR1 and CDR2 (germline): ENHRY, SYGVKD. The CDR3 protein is CASSASRGNTEALF. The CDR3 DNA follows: TGTGCCAGCAGCGCTTCGAGGGGGAACACTGAAGCTCTCTTT.

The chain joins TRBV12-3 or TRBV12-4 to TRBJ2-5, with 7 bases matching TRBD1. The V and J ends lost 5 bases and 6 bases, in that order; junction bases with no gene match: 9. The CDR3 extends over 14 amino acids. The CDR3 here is CASSHRQGGKTQYF. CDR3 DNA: TGTGCCAGCAGTCACCGACAGGGTGGGAAGACCCAGTACTTC.

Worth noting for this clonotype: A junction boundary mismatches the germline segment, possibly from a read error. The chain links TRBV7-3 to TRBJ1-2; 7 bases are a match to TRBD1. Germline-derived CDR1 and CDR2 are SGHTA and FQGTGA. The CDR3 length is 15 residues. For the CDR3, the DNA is TGTGCCACCAGCAGTGAGCCGGACAGGAACTATGGATACACCTTC. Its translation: CATSSEPDRNYGYTF.

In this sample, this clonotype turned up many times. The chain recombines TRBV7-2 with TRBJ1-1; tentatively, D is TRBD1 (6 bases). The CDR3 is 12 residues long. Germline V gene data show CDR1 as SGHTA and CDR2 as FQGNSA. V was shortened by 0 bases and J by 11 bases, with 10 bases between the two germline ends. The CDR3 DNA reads TGTGCCAGCAGCTTAGCCAGGGGAGAGGCTTTCTTT. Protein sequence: CASSLARGEAFF.

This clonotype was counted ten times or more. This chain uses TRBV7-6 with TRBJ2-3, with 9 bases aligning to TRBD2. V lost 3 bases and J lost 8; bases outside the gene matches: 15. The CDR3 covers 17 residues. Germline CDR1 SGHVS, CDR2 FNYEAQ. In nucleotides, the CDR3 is TGTGCCAGCAGCTTTACTTCCGGGACTAGCCCCGGGGTTACGCAGTATTTT. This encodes CASSFTSGTSPGVTQYF.

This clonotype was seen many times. CDR3 bases: TGTGCCAGCAGTTACGGCGGGGACCGCACAGATACGCAGTATTTT. It encodes CASSYGGDRTDTQYF. This chain links TRBV6-6 with TRBJ2-3; the D gene is possibly TRBD2 (6 bases). V was trimmed by 2 bases and J by 1 base, leaving 10 bases between them. The CDR3 length is 15 residues. Germline assignment: CDR1 MNHNY and CDR2 SVGAGI (reference sequence).

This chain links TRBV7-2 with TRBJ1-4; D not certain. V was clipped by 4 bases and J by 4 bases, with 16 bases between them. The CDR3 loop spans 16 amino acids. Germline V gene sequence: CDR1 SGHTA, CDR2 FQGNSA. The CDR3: CASSSPAPTDNEKLFF. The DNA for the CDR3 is TGTGCCAGCAGCTCACCAGCACCCACCGATAATGAAAAACTGTTTTTT. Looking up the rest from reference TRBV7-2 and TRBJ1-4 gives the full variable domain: GAGVSQSPSNKVTEKGKDVELRCDPISGHTALYWYRQSLGQGLEFLIYFQGNSAPDKSGLPSDRFSAERTGGSVSTLTIQRTQQEDSAVYLCASSSPAPTDNEKLFFGSGTQLSVL.

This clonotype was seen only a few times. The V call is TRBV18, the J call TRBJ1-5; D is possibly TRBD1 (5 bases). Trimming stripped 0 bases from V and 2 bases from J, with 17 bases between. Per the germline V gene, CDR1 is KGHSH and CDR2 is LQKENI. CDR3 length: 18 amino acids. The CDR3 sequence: CASSPPSRDRDGNQPQHF. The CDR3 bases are TGTGCCAGCTCACCACCTTCGAGGGACCGGGACGGCAATCAGCCCCAGCATTTT.

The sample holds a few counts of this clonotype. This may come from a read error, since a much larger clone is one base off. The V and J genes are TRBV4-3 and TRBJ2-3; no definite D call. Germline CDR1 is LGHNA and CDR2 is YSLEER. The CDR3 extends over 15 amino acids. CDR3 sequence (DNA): TGCGCCAGCAGCCAAGAACCCAGACACACAGATACGCTGTATTTT. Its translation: CASSQEPRHTDTLYF.

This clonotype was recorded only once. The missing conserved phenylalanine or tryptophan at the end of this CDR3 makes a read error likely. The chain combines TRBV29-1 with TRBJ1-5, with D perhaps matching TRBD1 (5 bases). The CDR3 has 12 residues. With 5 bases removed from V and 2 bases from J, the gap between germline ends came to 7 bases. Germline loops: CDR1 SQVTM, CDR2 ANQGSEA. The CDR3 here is CSVSGGNQPQHG. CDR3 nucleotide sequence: TGCAGCGTTTCGGGGGGCAATCAGCCCCAGCATGGT.

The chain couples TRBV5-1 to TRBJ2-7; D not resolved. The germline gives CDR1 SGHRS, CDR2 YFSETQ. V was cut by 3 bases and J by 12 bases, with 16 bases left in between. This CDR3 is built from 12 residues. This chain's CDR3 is CASSYGPSTWYF. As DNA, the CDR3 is TGCGCCAGCAGCTACGGACCAAGCACATGGTACTTC. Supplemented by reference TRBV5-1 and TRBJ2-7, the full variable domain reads KAGVTQTPRYLIKTRGQQVTLSCSPISGHRSVSWYQQTPGQGLQFLFEYFSETQRNKGNFPGRFSGRQFSNSRSEMNVSTLELGDSALYLCASSYGPSTWYFGPGTRLTVT.

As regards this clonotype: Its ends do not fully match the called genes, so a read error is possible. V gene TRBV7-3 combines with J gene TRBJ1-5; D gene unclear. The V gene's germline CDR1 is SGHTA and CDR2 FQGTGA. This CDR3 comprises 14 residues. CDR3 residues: CASSDQDSNQPPQF. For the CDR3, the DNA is TGTGCCAGCAGCGATCAAGATAGCAATCAGCCCCCGCAATTT.

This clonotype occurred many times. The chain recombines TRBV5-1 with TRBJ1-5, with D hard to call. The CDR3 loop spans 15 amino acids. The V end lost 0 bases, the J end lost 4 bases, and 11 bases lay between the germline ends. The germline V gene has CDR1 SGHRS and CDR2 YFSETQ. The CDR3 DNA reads TGCGCCAGCAGCTTGGATGGACGTACGAATCAGCCCCAGCATTTT. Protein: CASSLDGRTNQPQHF.

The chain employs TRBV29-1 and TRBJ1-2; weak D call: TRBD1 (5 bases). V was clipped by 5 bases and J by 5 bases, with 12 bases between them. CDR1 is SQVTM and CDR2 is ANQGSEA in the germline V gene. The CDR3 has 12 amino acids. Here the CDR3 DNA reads TGCAGCGTTACTGACGACAGATATGGCTACACCTTC. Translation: CSVTDDRYGYTF.

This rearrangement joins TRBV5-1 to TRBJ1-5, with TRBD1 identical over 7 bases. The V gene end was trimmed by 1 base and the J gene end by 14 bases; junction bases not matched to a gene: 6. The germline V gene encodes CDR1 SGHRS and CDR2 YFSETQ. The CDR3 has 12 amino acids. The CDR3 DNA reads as TGCGCCAGCAGCTTGTCAGGGGGAACAGAGCATTTT. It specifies CASSLSGGTEHF.

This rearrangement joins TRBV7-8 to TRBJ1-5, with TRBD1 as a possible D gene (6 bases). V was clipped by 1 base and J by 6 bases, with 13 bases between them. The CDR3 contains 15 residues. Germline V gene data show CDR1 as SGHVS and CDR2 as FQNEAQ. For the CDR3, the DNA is TGTGCCAGCAGCTTAGAAAGGGGAGGGGGTCAGCCCCAGCATTTT. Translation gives CASSLERGGGQPQHF.

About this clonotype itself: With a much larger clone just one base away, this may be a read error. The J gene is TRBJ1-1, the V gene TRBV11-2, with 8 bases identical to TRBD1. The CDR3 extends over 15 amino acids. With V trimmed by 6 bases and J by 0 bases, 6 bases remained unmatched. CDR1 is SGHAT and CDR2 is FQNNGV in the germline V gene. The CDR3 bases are TGTGCCAGCAGATCCTGGACAGGGCTGAACACTGAAGCTTTCTTT. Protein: CASRSWTGLNTEAFF.

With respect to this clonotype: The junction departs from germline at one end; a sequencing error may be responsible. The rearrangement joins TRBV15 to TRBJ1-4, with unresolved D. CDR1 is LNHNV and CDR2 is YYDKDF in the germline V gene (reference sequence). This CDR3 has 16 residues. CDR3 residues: CATSRGGGEVAVNLLF. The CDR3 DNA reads TGTGCCACCAGCAGAGGGGGTGGAGAAGTAGCGGTAAACCTGTTGTTC. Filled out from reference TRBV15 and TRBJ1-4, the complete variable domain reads DAMVIQNPRYQVTQFGKPVTLSCSQTLNHNVMYWYQQKSSQAPKLLFHYYDKDFNNEADTPDNFQSRRPNTSFCFLDIRSPGLGDTAMYLCATSRGGGEVAVNLLFGSGTQLSVL.